This note documents a single T cell receptor beta chain sequence. Its matching antigen is unknown. TCRdb used MiXCR to reprocess the reads, holding one entry per CDR3 protein. This repertoire shows 200,000 or so distinct CDR3 sequences, around 40% found once; its top ten account for roughly three fifths. The CDR3 is 15 residues long. J was trimmed by 7 bases and V by 5 bases; bases with no gene match: 11. Germline V gene lookup returns CDR1 DFQATT and CDR2 SNEGSKA (reference sequence). This sample stems from a study of T cell repertoires in cytomegalovirus infection. General study points: In two of eight donors, the top clonotype was HLA-C-restricted CMV-specific.

This chain links TRBV20-1 with TRBJ1-4; TRBD1 matches 9 bases. This material consisted of CD8+ T cells from cultured PBMCs, taken from culture after CMV antigen stimulation. The TCR sequence derives from a human donor in good health (CMV status not recorded). Some clones in this sample may be carry-over from other donors' samples. The DNA of the CDR3 is TGCAGTGCTGGGGACAGGGTAGGGGTGGGTGAAAAACTGTTTTTT. This translates into CSAGDRVGVGEKLFF.